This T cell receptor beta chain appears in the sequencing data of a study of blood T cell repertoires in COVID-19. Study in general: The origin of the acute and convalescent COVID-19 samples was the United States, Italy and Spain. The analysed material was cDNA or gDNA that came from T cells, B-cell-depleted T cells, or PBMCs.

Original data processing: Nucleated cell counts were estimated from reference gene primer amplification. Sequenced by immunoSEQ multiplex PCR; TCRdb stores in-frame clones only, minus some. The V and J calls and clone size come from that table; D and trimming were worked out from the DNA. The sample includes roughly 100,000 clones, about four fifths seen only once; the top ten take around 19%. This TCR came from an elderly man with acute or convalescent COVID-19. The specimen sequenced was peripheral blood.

Written as DNA, the CDR3 is TGTGCCAGCAGCCCCGGGACAGGGGGAAGGCAGTACTTC. This translates into CASSPGTGGRQYF. The rearrangement links TRBV7-9 to TRBJ2-7, with 11 nucleotides matching TRBD1. The germline V gene has CDR1 SEHNR and CDR2 FQNEAQ (reference sequence). This CDR3 spans 13 amino acids. V was pared by 5 bases and J by 9 bases, with 6 bases of the junction left unmatched. Complete variable domain (other parts from reference TRBV7-9 and TRBJ2-7): DTGVSQNPRHKITKRGQNVTFRCDPISEHNRLYWYRQTLGQGPEFLTYFQNEAQLEKSRLLSDRFSAERPKGSFSTLEIQRTEQGDSAMYLCASSPGTGGRQYFGPGTRLTVT.